Following are 26 T cell receptor beta chains from one sample sequenced in a study of shared clonotypes between healthy human individuals. Sequencing was performed with immunoSEQ multiplex PCR; in TCRdb, only in-frame clones are kept and a portion is missing. The data contain a few million clones, around 95% of them singletons. The sequenced material came from naive CD4+ T cells sorted from blood. Subset specified: CD45RA+ positively selected. The receptors were gathered from a young man in good health.

The gene calls are TRBV7-9 and TRBJ1-6, with 8 nucleotides matching TRBD1. CDR1 is SEHNR and CDR2 is FQNEAQ in the germline V gene (reference sequence). Trimming at V came to 5 bases and at J to 9 bases, leaving 9 bases not matched to a gene. The length of the CDR3 is 15 residues. The CDR3 loop is CASSPGQGKGSPLHF. CDR3 coding DNA: TGTGCCAGCAGCCCCGGACAGGGTAAGGGTTCACCCCTCCACTTT.

J is TRBJ2-7 and V is TRBV14, with a weak D call TRBD2 (5 bases). The V end was cut by 1 base, the J end by 2 bases, with 12 bases between. CDR1 and CDR2 (germline): SGHDN, FVKESK. This CDR3 contains 15 residues. In nucleotides, the CDR3 is TGTGCCAGCAGCCAAGGGCACGTAGCGACCTACGAGCAGTACTTC. The encoded protein is CASSQGHVATYEQYF. The complete variable domain, with remaining parts taken from reference TRBV14 and TRBJ2-7, reads EAGVTQFPSHSVIEKGQTVTLRCDPISGHDNLYWYRRVMGKEIKFLLHFVKESKQDESGMPNNRFLAERTGGTYSTLKVQPAELEDSGVYFCASSQGHVATYEQYFGPGTRLTVT.

About this clone itself: The same CDR3 can be traced to other DNA sequences in this sample. This chain links TRBV5-1 with TRBJ2-5; a weak D match, TRBD1 (7 bases). The germline V and J ends were trimmed by 0 bases and 5 bases, with 14 bases remaining between them. This CDR3 comprises 15 residues. Germline V CDR1 and CDR2: SGHRS, YFSETQ. In DNA form, the CDR3 reads TGCGCCAGCAGCTTGGCAGGGGGGCCCCAGGAGACCCAGTACTTC. It translates to CASSLAGGPQETQYF.

The CDR3 here is CASSGGRGELFF. Written as DNA, the CDR3 is TGTGCCAGCAGTGGGGGACGCGGGGAGCTGTTTTTT. The rearrangement links TRBV2 to TRBJ2-2; D is possibly TRBD1 or TRBD2 (5 bases each). Germline V gene sequence: CDR1 SNHLY, CDR2 FYNNEI. Trimming took 4 bases from V and 7 from J, leaving 7 bases between them. This CDR3 contains 12 residues.

J is TRBJ2-5 and V is TRBV30; no reliable D call. Germline V gene lookup returns CDR1 GTSNPN and CDR2 SVGIG (reference sequence). This CDR3 is 12 amino acids long. Trimming left V 2 bases short and J 1 base short, with 5 bases between. CDR3 sequence reads: CAWSPSQETQYF. CDR3 in DNA: TGTGCCTGGAGTCCCAGCCAAGAGACCCAGTACTTC.

The V and J genes are TRBV28 and TRBJ1-4, with D maybe TRBD1 (6 bases). This CDR3 is built from 13 residues. Germline V gene data show CDR1 as MDHEN and CDR2 as SYDVKM. Trimming cost V 8 bases and J 8 bases, with 15 bases left between them. The CDR3 reads CASGPTTGEKLFF. CDR3 DNA sequence: TGTGCCAGCGGCCCTACAACAGGGGAAAAACTGTTTTTT.

The J gene is TRBJ1-6, the V gene TRBV18; D is unresolved. Trimming removed 1 base at V and 0 bases at J, with 16 bases between. Per germline, CDR1 KGHSH and CDR2 LQKENI. The length of the CDR3 is 19 residues. CDR3 sequence: CASSPRHVSRSSYNSPLHF. CDR3 coding DNA: TGTGCCAGCTCACCACGACACGTCAGCCGAAGCTCCTATAATTCACCCCTCCACTTT.

V gene TRBV28 combines with J gene TRBJ1-5; TRBD1 is a possible D gene (5 bases). Germline CDR1 MDHEN, CDR2 SYDVKM. The CDR3 length is 17 residues. Trimming left V 4 bases short and J 0 bases short, with 16 bases between. The CDR3 nucleotides read TGTGCCAGCAGTTCTAGGGTCGGCAGGGATAGCAATCAGCCCCAGCATTTT. Translating gives CASSSRVGRDSNQPQHF.

The chain recombines TRBV7-2 with TRBJ1-6; D gene unclear. Germline-derived CDR1 and CDR2 are SGHTA and FQGNSA. The V gene lost 1 base and the J gene lost 7 bases, with 11 bases spanning the gap. The CDR3 spans 15 residues. The CDR3, as DNA: TGTGCCAGCAGCTTAGTCGCAGGTCCGAATTCACCCCTCCACTTT. Its protein product is CASSLVAGPNSPLHF.

This clone was recorded only once. The chain links TRBV19 to TRBJ2-2; 14 bases align to TRBD2. Germline values: CDR1 LNHDA, CDR2 SQIVND (reference sequence). J was trimmed by 6 bases and V by 3 bases; bases with no gene match: 6. This CDR3 has 17 residues. The CDR3 is CASSMGLAGAESGELFF. The DNA for the CDR3 is TGTGCCAGTAGTATGGGACTAGCGGGAGCGGAGTCCGGGGAGCTGTTTTTT.

Only one count was recorded for this clone. V is TRBV5-4 and J is TRBJ2-5; 9 bases agree with TRBD1. V dropped 4 bases and J dropped 4; count of bases not matched to a gene: 5. The CDR3 has 14 residues. Germline CDR1 is SGHNT and CDR2 is YYREEE (reference sequence). The DNA for the CDR3 is TGTGCCAGCAGCCTGAGGACAGGGGCAGAGACCCAGTACTTC. The encoded protein is CASSLRTGAETQYF.

The chain combines TRBV2 with TRBJ2-1, with 10 bases aligning to TRBD2. The CDR3 is 17 residues long. V lost 5 bases to trimming and J lost 0 bases; unmatched junction nucleotides: 7. Germline V gene data show CDR1 as SNHLY and CDR2 as FYNNEI. The CDR3 DNA sequence: TGTGCCAGCAGTCCTAGCGGGGGTCCTAGCTCCTACAATGAGCAGTTCTTC. Translated: CASSPSGGPSSYNEQFF.

Details on this clone: This same CDR3 is encoded by further DNA sequences in the sample. V usage is TRBV18 and J usage is TRBJ2-5; D is undetermined. Looked up from germline, CDR1 is KGHSH and CDR2 is LQKENI. Trimming pared 4 bases from V and 1 base from J, leaving 1 base between. The CDR3 covers 11 residues. The chain's CDR3 is CASSLQETQYF. The CDR3 nucleotides are TGTGCCAGCTCACTCCAAGAGACCCAGTACTTC.

This clone has just one count. V gene TRBV6-4 combines with J gene TRBJ1-2; no reliable D call. The length of the CDR3 is 20 residues. Trimming left V 0 bases short and J 0 bases short, with 23 bases between. The V gene's germline CDR1 is MRHNA and CDR2 SNTAGT. CDR3 sequence (DNA): TGTGCCAGCAGTGACTCCCTTCCTGTGGACGGAGGAAAAACTAACTATGGCTACACCTTC. This codes for CASSDSLPVDGGKTNYGYTF.

The chain uses TRBV10-3 and TRBJ2-5; 9 bases match TRBD2. Per the germline V gene, CDR1 is ENHRY and CDR2 is SYGVKD. V dropped 4 bases and J dropped 3; count of bases not matched to a gene: 3. The CDR3 is 14 amino acids. CDR3 protein: CAISALAGKETQYF. The CDR3 DNA sequence: TGTGCCATCAGTGCGCTAGCGGGGAAAGAGACCCAGTACTTC.

Details on this clone: The same CDR3 arises from other DNA sequences in this sample as well. This chain links TRBV7-9 with TRBJ1-5; D ambiguous. Trimming left V 3 bases short and J 2 bases short, with 5 bases between. The germline V gene has CDR1 SEHNR and CDR2 FQNEAQ (reference sequence). CDR3 size: 13 residues. The CDR3 sequence is CASSFGGNQPQHF. The DNA for the CDR3 is TGTGCCAGCAGCTTCGGTGGCAATCAGCCCCAGCATTTT.

This rearrangement joins TRBV7-2 to TRBJ1-3, with D unclear. Germline V gene sequence: CDR1 SGHTA, CDR2 FQGNSA. The CDR3 has 14 amino acids. V was clipped by 2 bases and J by 0 bases, with 5 bases between them. The CDR3 loop is CASSLISSGNTIYF. The CDR3 DNA reads as TGTGCCAGCAGCTTAATCTCCTCTGGAAACACCATATATTTT.

J is TRBJ2-2 and V is TRBV7-2, with a possible D match to TRBD1 (5 bases). The CDR3 length is 14 residues. Trimming took off 5 bases at V and 4 bases at J, with 11 bases between the two ends. Germline lookup yields CDR1 SGHTA and CDR2 FQGNSA. The CDR3, as DNA: TGTGCCAGCAGCCCGGTAGGGGCCACCGGGGAGCTGTTTTTT. Translating it yields CASSPVGATGELFF.

This chain joins TRBV7-8 and TRBJ2-7, with 7 bases lining up with TRBD2. The CDR3 length is 16 residues. Trimming cost V 3 bases and J 3 bases; bases outside gene matches: 11. The germline V gene encodes CDR1 SGHVS and CDR2 FQNEAQ. The CDR3 spells CASSFWGGSAVYEQYF. In nucleotides, the CDR3 is TGTGCCAGCAGCTTCTGGGGAGGGAGTGCCGTCTACGAGCAGTACTTC.

As to this clone: Other DNA sequences in the same sample also yield this CDR3. The chain's CDR3 is CASSLGGTGGQETQYF. DNA of the CDR3: TGCGCCAGCAGCTTGGGCGGGACAGGGGGCCAAGAGACCCAGTACTTC. The genes are TRBV5-1 and TRBJ2-5; 11 bases agree with TRBD1. The CDR3 is made up of 16 amino acids. Germline CDR1 SGHRS, CDR2 YFSETQ. V dropped 0 bases and J dropped 1; count of bases not matched to a gene: 2.

Turning to this clone: Different DNA sequences within this sample yield the same CDR3. V usage is TRBV5-4 and J usage is TRBJ1-1, with 9 bases lining up with TRBD1. CDR3 length: 14 residues. The V gene's germline CDR1 is SGHNT and CDR2 YYREEE (reference sequence). The V segment lost 3 bases and the J segment 5 bases; nucleotides outside the gene matches: 5. DNA of the CDR3: TGTGCCAGCAGCTGGGGACAGGGTGGGACTGAAGCTTTCTTT. Its translation is CASSWGQGGTEAFF.

Details on this clone: Other nucleotide sequences from this sample produce the same CDR3. The chain employs TRBV30 and TRBJ1-5; no firm D call. CDR1 is GTSNPN and CDR2 is SVGIG in the germline V gene (reference sequence). CDR3 length: 13 amino acids. V was pared by 0 bases and J by 3 bases, with 6 bases between. Here the CDR3 reads CAWSVSVNQPQHF. DNA of the CDR3: TGTGCCTGGAGTGTAAGCGTCAATCAGCCCCAGCATTTT.

This chain links TRBV6-6 with TRBJ1-2; 7 bases are shared with TRBD1. The J segment lost 7 bases and the V segment lost 6 bases, leaving 14 bases of the junction unmatched. CDR3 length equals 15 residues. Germline V gives CDR1 MNHNY, CDR2 SVGAGI (reference sequence). CDR3 nucleotide sequence: TGTGCCAGCAGACCCCTTCGAACAGGGGCGGCTGGCTACACCTTC. Residues: CASRPLRTGAAGYTF.

The CDR3 bases are TGTGCCAGTAGTATAGGGGCAGGGACCTACGAGCAGTACTTC. It yields the protein CASSIGAGTYEQYF. The rearrangement links TRBV19 to TRBJ2-7, with D possibly being TRBD1 (5 bases). This CDR3 has 14 residues. The germline CDR1 and CDR2 sequences are LNHDA and SQIVND (reference sequence). The V end lost 1 base, the J end lost 2 bases, and 9 bases lay between the germline ends.

This clone was counted a single time. The genes are TRBV30 and TRBJ2-1, with 7 bases matching TRBD2. V lost 0 bases and J lost 5; bases outside the gene matches: 7. The CDR3 covers 15 residues. Germline V CDR1 and CDR2: GTSNPN, SVGIG (reference sequence). The CDR3 here is CAWSVEGLGNNEQFF. DNA for the CDR3: TGTGCCTGGAGTGTTGAAGGACTAGGGAACAATGAGCAGTTCTTC.

The chain has TRBV5-6 and TRBJ1-1, with D perhaps TRBD1 (5 bases). There are 13 residues in the CDR3. Trimming shortened V by 4 bases and J by 1 base, and 8 bases separated the two germline ends. Germline V lookup: CDR1 SGHDT, CDR2 YYEEEE. The CDR3 DNA follows: TGTGCCAGCAGCGCGGGACCGAACACTGAAGCTTTCTTT. It yields the protein CASSAGPNTEAFF.